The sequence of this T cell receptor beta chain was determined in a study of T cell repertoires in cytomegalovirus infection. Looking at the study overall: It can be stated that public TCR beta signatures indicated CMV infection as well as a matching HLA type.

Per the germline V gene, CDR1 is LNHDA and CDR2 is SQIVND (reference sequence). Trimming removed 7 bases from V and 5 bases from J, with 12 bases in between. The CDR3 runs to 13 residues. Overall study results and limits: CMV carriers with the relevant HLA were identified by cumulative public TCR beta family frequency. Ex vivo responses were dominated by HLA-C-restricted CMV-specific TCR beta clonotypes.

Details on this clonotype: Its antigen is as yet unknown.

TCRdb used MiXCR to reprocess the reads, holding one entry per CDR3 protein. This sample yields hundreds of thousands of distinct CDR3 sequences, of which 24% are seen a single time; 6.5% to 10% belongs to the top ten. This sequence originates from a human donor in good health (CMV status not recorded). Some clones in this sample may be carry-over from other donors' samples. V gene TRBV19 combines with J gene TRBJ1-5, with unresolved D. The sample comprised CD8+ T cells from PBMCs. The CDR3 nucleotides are TGTGCCAGTACCGAATCAATGGATCAGCCCCAGCATTTT. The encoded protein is CASTESMDQPQHF.